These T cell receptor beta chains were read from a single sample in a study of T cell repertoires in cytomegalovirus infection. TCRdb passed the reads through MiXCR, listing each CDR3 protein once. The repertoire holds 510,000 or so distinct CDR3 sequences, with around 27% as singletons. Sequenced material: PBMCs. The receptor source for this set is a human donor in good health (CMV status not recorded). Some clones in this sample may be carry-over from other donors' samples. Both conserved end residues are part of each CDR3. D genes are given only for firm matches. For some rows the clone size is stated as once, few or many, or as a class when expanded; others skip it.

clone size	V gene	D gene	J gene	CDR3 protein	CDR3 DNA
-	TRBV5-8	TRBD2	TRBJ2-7	CASIGLTYKTPGLAGVSEQYF	TGTGCCAGTATTGGGCTTACATATAAAACACCGGGACTAGCGGGAGTAAGCGAGCAGTACTTC
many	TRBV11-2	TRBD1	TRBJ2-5	CASSPGTVMETQYF	TGTGCCAGCAGCCCCGGGACAGTGATGGAGACCCAGTACTTC
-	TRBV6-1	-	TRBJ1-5	CASSEARWAGDQPQHF	TGTGCCAGCAGTGAAGCGCGTTGGGCAGGGGATCAGCCCCAGCATTTT
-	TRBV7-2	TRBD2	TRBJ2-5	CASSLAWGGSGETQYF	TGTGCCAGCAGCCTAGCCTGGGGGGGGTCAGGGGAGACCCAGTACTTC
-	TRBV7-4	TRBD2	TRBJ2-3	CASSLARSGSGFTDTQYF	TGTGCCAGCAGCTTAGCGCGGAGCGGGAGCGGTTTCACAGATACGCAGTATTTT
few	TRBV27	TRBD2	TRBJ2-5	CASSLGGRTPETQYF	TGTGCCAGCAGTCTGGGCGGGAGGACTCCAGAGACCCAGTACTTC
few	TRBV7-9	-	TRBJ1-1	CASSFPQGTSTEAFF	TGTGCCAGCAGCTTCCCACAAGGGACAAGCACTGAAGCTTTCTTT
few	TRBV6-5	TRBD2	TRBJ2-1	CASSYSGGLAGDNEQFF	TGTGCCAGCAGTTACTCGGGGGGACTAGCGGGGGACAATGAGCAGTTCTTC
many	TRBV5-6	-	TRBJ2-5	CASSDQETQYF	TGTGCCAGCAGCGACCAAGAGACCCAGTACTTC
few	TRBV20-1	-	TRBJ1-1	CSARVAGGSTEAFF	TGCAGTGCTAGAGTGGCGGGGGGGAGCACTGAAGCTTTCTTT
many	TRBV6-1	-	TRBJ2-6	CASSGGPLGANVLTF	TGTGCCAGCAGTGGGGGTCCCCTTGGGGCCAACGTCCTGACTTTC
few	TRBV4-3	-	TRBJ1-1	CASSQGGVVNTEAFF	TGCGCCAGCAGCCAGGGGGGAGTGGTGAACACTGAAGCTTTCTTT
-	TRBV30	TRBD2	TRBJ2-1	CAWSVLASGSSEQFF	TGTGCCTGGAGTGTACTGGCTAGCGGGAGCTCTGAGCAGTTCTTC
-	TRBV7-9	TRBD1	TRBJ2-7	CASTRTGYEQYF	TGTGCCAGCACCAGGACAGGCTACGAGCAGTACTTC
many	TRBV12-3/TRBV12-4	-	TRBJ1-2	CASSLDIQFYGYTF	TGTGCCAGCAGTTTGGACATACAGTTCTATGGCTACACCTTC
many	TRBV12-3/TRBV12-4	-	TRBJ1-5	CASTQDSSGSNQPQHF	TGTGCCAGCACCCAGGACTCATCGGGTAGCAATCAGCCCCAGCATTTT
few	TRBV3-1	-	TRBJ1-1	CASSQGWGSEAFF	TGTGCCAGCAGCCAAGGGTGGGGTTCTGAAGCTTTCTTT
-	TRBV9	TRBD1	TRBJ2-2	CASSTSLTGSDGELFF	TGTGCCAGCAGCACCAGCCTGACAGGGTCCGACGGGGAGCTGTTTTTT
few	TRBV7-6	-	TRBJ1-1	CASSLADSPNTEAFF	TGTGCCAGCAGCTTAGCGGACAGCCCGAACACTGAAGCTTTCTTT
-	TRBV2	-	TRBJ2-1	CASRDSNYNEQFF	TGTGCCAGCCGGGACTCAAATTACAATGAGCAGTTCTTC
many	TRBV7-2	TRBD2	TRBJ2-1	CASSQRGSGAPNEQFF	TGTGCCAGCAGCCAGAGGGGTAGCGGGGCCCCCAATGAGCAGTTCTTC
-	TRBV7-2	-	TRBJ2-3	CASSLTGTADTQYF	TGTGCCAGCAGCTTAACAGGGACTGCAGATACGCAGTATTTT
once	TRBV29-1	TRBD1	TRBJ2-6	CSVQTGAGANVLTF	TGCAGCGTCCAGACAGGGGCTGGGGCCAACGTCCTGACTTTC
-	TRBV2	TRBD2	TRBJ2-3	CASSVAQSPSPSGPSTDTQYF	TGTGCCAGCAGTGTGGCTCAATCTCCTTCGCCTAGCGGGCCTAGCACAGATACGCAGTATTTT
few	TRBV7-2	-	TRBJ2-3	CASSFRLDSLGDTQYF	TGTGCCAGCAGCTTCCGACTAGATTCCCTCGGAGATACGCAGTATTTT
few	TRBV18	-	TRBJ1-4	CASSPGENEKLFF	TGTGCCAGCTCACCAGGGGAGAATGAAAAACTGTTTTTT
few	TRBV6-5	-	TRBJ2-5	CASSPPQLHTQYF	TGTGCCAGCAGCCCACCACAACTTCACACCCAGTACTTC
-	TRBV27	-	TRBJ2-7	CASSFGVFSYEQYF	TGTGCCAGCAGCTTCGGGGTCTTTTCCTACGAGCAGTACTTC
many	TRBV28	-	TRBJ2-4	CASSPYGGRNIQYF	TGTGCCAGCAGTCCCTATGGGGGAAGGAACATTCAGTACTTC
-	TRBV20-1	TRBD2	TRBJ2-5	CSDPGLAGWGETQYF	TGCAGTGACCCGGGACTAGCGGGTTGGGGAGAGACCCAGTACTTC
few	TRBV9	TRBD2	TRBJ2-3	CASSVGALAGGSLTDTQYF	TGTGCCAGCAGCGTAGGGGCACTAGCGGGAGGGTCCCTCACAGATACGCAGTATTTT
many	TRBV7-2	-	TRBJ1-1	CASSLAAGEKTEAFF	TGTGCCAGCAGCTTAGCGGCAGGCGAGAAGACTGAAGCTTTCTTT
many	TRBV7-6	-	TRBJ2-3	CASSFNPTGAGSTDTQYF	TGTGCCAGCAGCTTCAATCCCACAGGGGCGGGGAGCACAGATACGCAGTATTTT
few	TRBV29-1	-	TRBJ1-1	CSVLEGAFF	TGCAGCGTTCTTGAGGGAGCTTTCTTT